There are many counts of the clone carrying this T cell receptor (beta chain). The data belong to a study of molecular identifiers for immune sequencing clone quantification. TCRdb re-analysed the PCR reads in MiXCR, keeping a single row per CDR3 protein. The sample holds some 650,000 distinct CDR3 sequences, just under 20% seen once. Germline CDR1 reads LGHNA; CDR2 reads YNFKEQ. The CDR3 is 18 residues long. V was cut by 0 bases and J by 0 bases, with 12 bases left in between. The receptor was derived from a human donor in good health. Some libraries in this study had Jurkat cell RNA spiked in. The sequencing input was naive CD8+ T cells from blood, with Jurkat cell RNA spiked in. The subset is: FACS-sorted CD8+CD4-CCR7+CD45RA+ naive T cells. The chain uses TRBV4-2 and TRBJ2-6; D unclear. The CDR3 DNA reads TGTGCCAGCAGCCAAGAAAGGGCGCGTCACTCTGGGGCCAACGTCCTGACTTTC. Protein: CASSQERARHSGANVLTF.